The rows below give T cell receptor beta chains drawn from one sample of a study of CD8+CD57+ T cells in acquired aplastic anemia. TCRdb re-analysed the reads in MiXCR, keeping a single row per CDR3 protein. This table has 350,000 to 450,000 distinct CDR3 sequences, 65% to 80% appearing once. Sequenced input: sorted CD4+, CD8+, or CD8+CD57+ T cells (not recorded which) from PBMCs. Receptors originate from a human donor in good health, serving as a control. Each CDR3 is given with its conserved first and last residue. The order of the fields is D gene, V gene, clone size, J gene, CDR3 protein, CDR3 DNA. A D gene is named only where the DNA matches it firmly. The size of a clone is reported for some rows only, either as once, few or many, or as a class for expanded clones.

.	TRBV20-1	.	TRBJ2-7	CSVRPQSYEQYF	TGCAGTGTTAGGCCGCAGAGTTACGAGCAGTACTTC
TRBD1	TRBV19	.	TRBJ1-5	CASSPRGYSNQFQHF	TGTGCCAGTAGTCCCAGGGGGTATAGCAATCAGTTCCAGCATTTT
TRBD2	TRBV12-3/TRBV12-4	many	TRBJ2-7	CASSLLRGANPYEQYF	TGTGCCAGCAGTTTATTGCGGGGGGCTAACCCCTACGAGCAGTACTTC
.	TRBV20-1	many	TRBJ1-1	CSAWGGVNTEAFF	TGCAGTGCGTGGGGTGGGGTGAACACTGAAGCTTTCTTT
TRBD1	TRBV7-3	.	TRBJ2-5	CASSFTGGGDEEQYF	TGTGCCAGCAGCTTTACAGGGGGCGGGGACGAGGAGCAGTACTTC
.	TRBV6-6	few	TRBJ1-2	CASSPGVYGYTF	TGTGCCAGCAGTCCAGGGGTCTATGGCTACACCTTC
.	TRBV7-6	many	TRBJ2-2	CASSLSRLTGELFF	TGTGCCAGCAGCTTAAGCAGACTCACCGGGGAGCTGTTTTTT
.	TRBV5-8	many	TRBJ1-2	CASSGQQGARQGGYTF	TGTGCCAGCAGCGGCCAGCAAGGGGCTCGCCAGGGAGGCTACACCTTC
.	TRBV9	.	TRBJ2-7	CASSVGQSTCEQYF	TGTGCCAGCAGCGTTGGACAGAGTACTTGTGAGCAGTACTTC
TRBD2	TRBV9	.	TRBJ2-3	CASSTSTSGGALLDTQYF	TGTGCCAGCAGCACCTCGACTAGCGGGGGGGCCCTCCTAGATACGCAGTATTTT
.	TRBV5-1	.	TRBJ1-1	CASSLGGHGNTEAFF	TGCGCCAGCAGCTTGGGGGGGCACGGGAACACTGAAGCTTTCTTT
.	TRBV19	.	TRBJ1-5	CASEDSRRQSPHF	TGTGCCAGTGAAGACAGTCGCAGGCAGAGCCCGCATTTT
TRBD1	TRBV30	many	TRBJ1-5	CAWSQGMDQPQHF	TGTGCCTGGTCACAGGGGATGGATCAGCCCCAGCATTTT
.	TRBV9	many	TRBJ2-6	CASSGHRDTRNSGANVLTF	TGTGCCAGCAGCGGGCACCGGGACACTCGAAACTCTGGGGCCAACGTCCTGACTTTC
.	TRBV5-1	.	TRBJ1-1	CATRFDGSTETEAFF	TGCGCCACCCGTTTCGACGGGAGCACAGAGACTGAAGCTTTCTTT
.	TRBV25-1	.	TRBJ2-5	CASSPRGQFKTQYF	TGTGCCAGCTCGCCTAGAGGCCAGTTCAAGACCCAGTACTTC
.	TRBV5-4	.	TRBJ1-5	CASSSRERGNWSNQPQHF	TGTGCCAGCAGCAGCCGGGAGAGGGGTAATTGGAGCAATCAGCCCCAGCATTTT
.	TRBV7-3	many	TRBJ1-1	CASSLYPGETEAFF	TGTGCCAGCAGCTTATATCCAGGGGAGACTGAAGCTTTCTTT